Listed here is a single T cell receptor beta chain. Its antigen is undetermined. The data are from a study of regulatory T cells in long-lasting Graves disease. Overall study findings and caveats: Owing to a sample size that was small, accuracy may have been reduced. TRBV28, TRBJ1-2 and TRBJ2-5 emerged as the favored segments in persistent disease.

As to time point: newly diagnosed GD, antithyroid drugs for less than 3 months. There was RNA extracted from PBMCs, and the TCR library was made from it. According to the study, TCR beta libraries were built with iRepertoire HTBI primers and CDR3-region Arm-PCR. Per the authors' pipeline: The samples included under 75 TRBV and 14 to 15 TRBJ segments. TCRdb re-called the multiplex PCR reads with MiXCR, one entry per CDR3 protein. The V and J calls and clone size come from TCRdb's table, not from the authors' own analysis. The sample carries more than 350,000 distinct CDR3 sequences, 14% to 15% recorded once. V was clipped by 4 bases and J by 10 bases, with 8 bases between them. CDR3 length: 11 residues. CDR1 and CDR2 from the germline V gene are SEHNR and FQNEAQ (reference sequence). This sample also belongs to another study, concerning T cells in Graves' hyperthyroidism and ophthalmopathy.

The origin of this receptor is a woman in her twenties or thirties with Graves disease. The chain links TRBV7-9 to TRBJ2-1; D tentatively reads TRBD1 or TRBD2 (5 bases each). This specimen consisted of peripheral blood mononuclear cells (PBMCs), obtained at new diagnosis, from a patient treated with antithyroid drugs. CDR3 loop: CASSSGAEQFF. CDR3 coding DNA: TGTGCCAGCAGCTCCGGGGCGGAGCAGTTCTTC.